This is a list of T cell receptor beta chains from one sample in a study of Graves' ophthalmopathy and Graves' hyperthyroidism. One entry per CDR3 protein results from TCRdb running MiXCR on the multiplex PCR reads. The table includes about 380,000 distinct CDR3 sequences, less than 20% detected once. Sample: peripheral blood. Receptors were obtained from a young woman with stable Graves' hyperthyroidism. The CDR3 runs from the conserved cysteine through the conserved F or W. Fields, in order: D gene, J gene, clone size, V gene, CDR3 protein, CDR3 DNA. The D gene is left open where the match is weak. Rows give clone size only sometimes, using once, few, many, or a class for an expanded clone.

>NA|TRBJ2-7|NA|TRBV6-1
CASSEALVGAEGEQYF
TGTGCCAGCAGTGAAGCGCTAGTGGGGGCGGAGGGGGAGCAGTACTTC
>NA|TRBJ1-2|many|TRBV11-3
CASSSNSGGYTF
TGTGCCAGCAGCTCAAACTCCGGTGGCTACACCTTC
>TRBD1|TRBJ2-4|many|TRBV11-1
CASSLGNRGRFKNIQYF
TGTGCCAGCAGCTTAGGCAACAGGGGGCGATTCAAAAACATTCAGTACTTC
>NA|TRBJ2-7|many|TRBV11-2
CASSLEARGNYEQYF
TGTGCCAGCAGCTTAGAAGCCAGGGGAAACTACGAGCAGTACTTC
>NA|TRBJ1-1|many|TRBV7-2
CASSLSPSTEAFF
TGTGCCAGCAGCTTAAGTCCCAGCACTGAAGCTTTCTTT
>NA|TRBJ2-2|NA|TRBV3-1
CASSQGGAGGELFF
TGTGCCAGCAGCCAAGGTGGGGCCGGCGGGGAGCTGTTTTTT
>NA|TRBJ1-2|many|TRBV4-2
CASSSEQGPHYGYTF
TGTGCCAGCAGCAGCGAACAGGGTCCACACTATGGCTACACCTTC
>TRBD2|TRBJ2-7|many|TRBV6-1
CASSTLAGYEQYF
TGTGCCAGCAGTACCCTAGCGGGCTACGAGCAGTACTTC
>NA|TRBJ1-6|NA|TRBV6-5
CASSYAGGLNSPLHF
TGTGCCAGCAGTTATGCTGGGGGTCTCAATTCACCCCTCCACTTT
>TRBD1|TRBJ1-1|NA|TRBV18
CASSPDRVRTEAFF
TGTGCCAGCTCACCGGACAGGGTACGGACTGAAGCTTTCTTT
>NA|TRBJ1-1|many|TRBV12-3/TRBV12-4
CASSLSGAAAFF
TGTGCCAGCAGTTTATCCGGGGCGGCGGCTTTCTTT
>NA|TRBJ1-5|many|TRBV4-1
CASSQDIRGAESNQPQHF
TGCGCCAGCAGCCAAGATATACGGGGGGCTGAGAGCAATCAGCCCCAGCATTTT
>NA|TRBJ2-7|many|TRBV18
CASSPRRGVEQYF
TGTGCCAGCTCACCACGAAGGGGCGTCGAGCAGTACTTC
>NA|TRBJ1-5|few|TRBV2
CASSVRGQPQHF
TGTGCCAGCAGCGTCAGGGGTCAGCCCCAGCATTTT
>TRBD2|TRBJ2-4|NA|TRBV2
CASSAPSAGGPLAKNIKYF
TGTGCCAGCAGTGCCCCCTCCGCGGGAGGGCCCCTAGCCAAAAACATTAAGTACTTC
>TRBD1|TRBJ2-7|many|TRBV2
CASYGDRVSYEQYF
TGTGCCAGTTATGGGGACAGGGTCTCCTACGAGCAGTACTTC
>NA|TRBJ1-1|NA|TRBV30
CAWSVGGDTEAFF
TGTGCCTGGAGTGTAGGAGGGGACACTGAAGCTTTCTTT
>NA|TRBJ1-1|many|TRBV12-3/TRBV12-4
CASIVWDGETEAFF
TGTGCCAGCATCGTTTGGGACGGTGAGACTGAAGCTTTCTTT
>NA|TRBJ2-2|many|TRBV6-5
CASSYRTINTGELFF
TGTGCCAGCAGTTATCGGACAATTAACACCGGGGAGCTGTTTTTT
>NA|TRBJ1-1|many|TRBV19
CASSIGQGLGTEAFF
TGTGCCAGTAGTATAGGTCAGGGTTTGGGCACTGAAGCTTTCTTT
>NA|TRBJ1-1|many|TRBV5-1
CASSVSGGPNTEAFF
TGCGCCAGCAGCGTATCCGGGGGTCCGAACACTGAAGCTTTCTTT
>NA|TRBJ1-2|many|TRBV27
CASSLSGTRYGYTF
TGTGCCAGCAGTTTATCGGGGACAAGATATGGCTACACCTTC
>TRBD1|TRBJ2-7|many|TRBV7-9
CATRDRHYEQYF
TGTGCCACCCGGGACAGACACTACGAGCAGTACTTC
>TRBD1|TRBJ1-1|many|TRBV29-1
CSVEGRGQGNTEAFF
TGCAGCGTTGAAGGACGAGGACAGGGGAACACTGAAGCTTTCTTT
>NA|TRBJ1-2|NA|TRBV2
CASSVGAEANYGYTF
TGTGCCAGCAGTGTTGGTGCTGAAGCTAACTATGGCTACACCTTC
>NA|TRBJ1-2|many|TRBV27
CASSLKLGGGGYTF
TGTGCCAGCAGTTTAAAACTGGGGGGGGGCGGCTACACCTTC
>TRBD1|TRBJ1-2|many|TRBV6-2/TRBV6-3
CASSSGQAHYGYTF
TGTGCCAGCAGTTCCGGACAGGCTCACTATGGCTACACCTTC
>NA|TRBJ1-6|many|TRBV6-1
CASGAPFRRTPGDSPLHF
TGTGCCAGCGGGGCCCCCTTCCGAAGGACGCCTGGGGATTCACCCCTCCACTTT